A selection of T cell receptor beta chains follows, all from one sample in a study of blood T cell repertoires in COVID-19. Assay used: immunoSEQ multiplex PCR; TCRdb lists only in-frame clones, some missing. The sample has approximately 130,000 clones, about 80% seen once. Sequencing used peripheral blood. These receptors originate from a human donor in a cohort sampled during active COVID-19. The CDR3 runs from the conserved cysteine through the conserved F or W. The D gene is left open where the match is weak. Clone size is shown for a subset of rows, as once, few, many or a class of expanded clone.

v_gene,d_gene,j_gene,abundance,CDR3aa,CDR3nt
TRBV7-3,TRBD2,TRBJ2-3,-,CASSQLAGRTDTQYF,TGTGCCAGCAGCCAACTAGCGGGACGCACAGATACGCAGTATTTT
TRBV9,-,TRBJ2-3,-,CASTYAGTGTDTQYF,TGTGCCAGCACCTACGCCGGGACTGGCACAGATACGCAGTATTTT
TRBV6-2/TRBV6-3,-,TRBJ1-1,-,CASSYPNTEAFF,TGTGCCAGCAGTTATCCTAACACTGAAGCTTTCTTT
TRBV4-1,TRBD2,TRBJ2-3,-,CASSRNSGSTDTQYF,TGCGCCAGCAGCCGAAATAGCGGGAGCACAGATACGCAGTATTTT
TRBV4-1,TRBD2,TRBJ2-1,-,CASSQEKRGGGNEQFF,TGCGCCAGCAGCCAAGAGAAGCGGGGGGGCGGCAATGAGCAGTTCTTC
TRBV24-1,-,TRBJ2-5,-,CATSERWAPPETQYF,TGTGCCACCAGTGAGCGTTGGGCCCCTCCCGAGACCCAGTACTTC
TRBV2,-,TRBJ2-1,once,CASMTDENEQFF,TGTGCCAGCATGACAGATGAGAATGAGCAGTTCTTC
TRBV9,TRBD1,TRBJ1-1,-,CASSVRGLGTEAFF,TGTGCCAGCAGCGTCAGGGGGTTGGGCACTGAAGCTTTCTTT
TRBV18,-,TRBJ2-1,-,CASSPESSYNEQFF,TGTGCCAGCTCACCGGAGAGCTCCTACAATGAGCAGTTCTTC
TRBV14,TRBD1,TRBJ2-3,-,CASRPQGGTDTQYF,TGTGCCAGCCGTCCACAGGGGGGCACAGATACGCAGTATTTT
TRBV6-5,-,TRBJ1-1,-,CASRRTVNTEAFF,TGTGCCAGCAGGAGGACAGTGAACACTGAAGCTTTCTTT
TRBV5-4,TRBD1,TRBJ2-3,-,CASSATGVTDTQYF,TGTGCCAGCAGCGCGACAGGGGTGACAGATACGCAGTATTTT
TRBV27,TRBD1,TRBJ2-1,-,CASSTDRGWYNEQFF,TGTGCCAGCAGCACGGACAGGGGGTGGTACAATGAGCAGTTCTTC
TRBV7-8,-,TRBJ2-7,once,CASRALEGTYEQYF,TGTGCCAGCAGGGCCCTGGAGGGAACCTACGAGCAGTACTTC
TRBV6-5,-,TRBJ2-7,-,CASKGRRRDAYEQYF,TGTGCCAGCAAAGGCCGGAGGAGGGATGCCTACGAGCAGTACTTC
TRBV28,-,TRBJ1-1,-,CASSPATEEGTEAFF,TGTGCCAGCAGTCCGGCGACAGAGGAGGGCACTGAAGCTTTCTTT
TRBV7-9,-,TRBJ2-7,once,CASSLSGGPYEQYF,TGTGCCAGCAGCTTATCAGGGGGGCCCTACGAGCAGTACTTC
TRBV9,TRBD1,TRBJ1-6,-,CASSVEGAVSPLHF,TGTGCCAGCAGCGTCGAGGGGGCGGTGTCACCCCTCCACTTT
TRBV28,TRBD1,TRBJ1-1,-,CASSLRAGGEAFF,TGTGCCAGCAGTTTAAGGGCAGGGGGCGAAGCTTTCTTT
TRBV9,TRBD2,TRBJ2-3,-,CASSVLAGTSSTDTQYF,TGTGCCAGCAGCGTACTAGCGGGAACCTCTAGCACAGATACGCAGTATTTT
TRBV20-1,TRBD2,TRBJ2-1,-,CSARESGRGNEQFF,TGCAGTGCTCGTGAAAGCGGGAGGGGTAATGAGCAGTTCTTC
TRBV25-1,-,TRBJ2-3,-,CASSSGSGRGYTQYF,TGTGCCAGCAGTTCGGGCAGCGGGCGTGGGTATACGCAGTATTTT
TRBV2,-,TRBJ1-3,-,CASVSGGRVSGNTIYF,TGTGCCAGTGTTTCCGGCGGCCGAGTCTCTGGAAACACCATATATTTT
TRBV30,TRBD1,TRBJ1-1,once,CAGRQGPNTEAFF,TGTGCCGGAAGACAGGGACCGAACACTGAAGCTTTCTTT
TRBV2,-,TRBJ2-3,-,CASKELASLDTQYF,TGTGCCAGCAAGGAGCTAGCTAGTTTAGATACGCAGTATTTT
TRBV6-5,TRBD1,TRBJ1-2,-,CASSSRQGTDYGYTF,TGTGCCAGCAGTTCCCGACAGGGAACCGACTATGGCTACACCTTC
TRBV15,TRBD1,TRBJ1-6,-,CATSTGGGYNSPLHF,TGTGCCACTTCGACAGGGGGCGGCTATAATTCACCCCTCCACTTT
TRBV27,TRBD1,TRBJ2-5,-,CASSGQGIWETQYF,TGTGCCAGCAGTGGACAGGGTATTTGGGAGACCCAGTACTTC
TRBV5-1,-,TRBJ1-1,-,CASSLGGKTEAFF,TGCGCCAGCAGCTTGGGCGGGAAAACTGAAGCTTTCTTT
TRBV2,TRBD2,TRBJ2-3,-,CASSVIAGSTDTQYF,TGTGCCAGCAGTGTGATAGCGGGGTCGACAGATACGCAGTATTTT
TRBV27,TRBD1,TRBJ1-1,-,CASSPLDRGTEAFF,TGTGCCAGCAGTCCCTTGGACAGGGGCACTGAAGCTTTCTTT
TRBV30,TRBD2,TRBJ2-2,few,CAWSSSTSGGNTGELFF,TGTGCCTGGAGTTCCTCGACTAGCGGGGGGAACACCGGGGAGCTGTTTTTT
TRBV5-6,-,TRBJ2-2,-,CASSLDLRTGELFF,TGTGCCAGCAGCTTGGATTTGCGGACCGGGGAGCTGTTTTTT
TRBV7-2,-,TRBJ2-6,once,CASSFGFSGANVLTF,TGTGCCAGCAGCTTCGGGTTCAGTGGGGCCAACGTCCTGACTTTC
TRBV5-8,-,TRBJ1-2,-,CASSLGHLYGYTF,TGTGCCAGCAGCTTAGGACACCTCTATGGCTACACCTTC
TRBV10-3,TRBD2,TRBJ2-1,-,CAIRDGGGEGEQFF,TGTGCCATCAGGGATGGGGGGGGTGAGGGTGAGCAGTTCTTC
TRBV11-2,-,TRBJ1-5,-,CASSLGGVQPQHF,TGTGCCAGCAGCCTGGGGGGGGTGCAGCCCCAGCATTTT
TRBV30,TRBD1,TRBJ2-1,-,CAMQRGLSYNEQFF,TGTGCCATGCAAAGGGGGCTTTCCTACAATGAGCAGTTCTTC
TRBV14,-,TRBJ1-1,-,CASSRGGNTEAFF,TGTGCCAGCAGCCGGGGAGGGAACACTGAAGCTTTCTTT
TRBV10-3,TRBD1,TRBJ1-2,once,CAISEGTGSGYTF,TGTGCCATCAGTGAGGGGACAGGGTCTGGCTACACCTTC
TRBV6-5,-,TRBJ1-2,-,CASRIDRLDGYTF,TGTGCCAGCAGAATCGACAGGTTAGACGGCTACACCTTC
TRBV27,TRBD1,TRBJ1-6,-,CASSLTGVSPLHF,TGTGCCAGCAGTTTAACAGGGGTCTCACCCCTCCACTTT
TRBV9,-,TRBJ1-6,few,CASSVVGPASPLNSPLHF,TGTGCCAGCAGCGTAGTTGGCCCTGCCAGTCCCCTTAATTCACCCCTCCACTTT
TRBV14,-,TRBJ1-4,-,CASSRTGAANEKLFF,TGTGCCAGCAGCCGTACAGGAGCAGCTAATGAAAAACTGTTTTTT
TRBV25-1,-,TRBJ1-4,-,CASSDPRVGGEKLFF,TGTGCCAGCAGTGATCCCAGGGTAGGGGGTGAAAAACTGTTTTTT
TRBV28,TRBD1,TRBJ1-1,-,CASSPLTGRNTEAFF,TGTGCCAGCAGCCCCTTGACAGGGAGGAACACTGAAGCTTTCTTT
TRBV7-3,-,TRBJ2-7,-,CASSLNPGVAYEQYF,TGTGCCAGCAGCTTAAATCCAGGGGTGGCCTACGAGCAGTACTTC
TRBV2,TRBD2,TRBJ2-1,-,CATKGRLAGGSDEQFF,TGTGCCACCAAAGGGCGACTAGCGGGGGGGAGTGATGAGCAGTTCTTC
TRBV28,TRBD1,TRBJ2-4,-,CASSSLGQGSSGNIQYF,TGTGCCAGCAGCTCCCTTGGACAGGGTAGTTCAGGAAACATTCAGTACTTC
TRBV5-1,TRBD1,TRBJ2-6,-,CASSLGQGPGANVLTF,TGCGCCAGCAGTCTAGGACAGGGGCCTGGGGCCAACGTCCTGACTTTC
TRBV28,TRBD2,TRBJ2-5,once,CASWGRGAGGMETQYF,TGTGCCAGCTGGGGTCGGGGCGCGGGGGGGATGGAGACCCAGTACTTC
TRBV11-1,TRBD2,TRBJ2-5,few,CASSLEVAGRQETQYF,TGTGCCAGCAGCCTTGAGGTAGCGGGGCGGCAAGAGACCCAGTACTTC
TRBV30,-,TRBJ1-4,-,CAFSDRSNEKLFF,TGTGCCTTTTCCGACAGGTCTAATGAAAAACTGTTTTTT